Listed below are T cell receptor beta chains from one sample, sequenced in a study of cytomegalovirus exposure and HLA in healthy donors. Libraries were prepared by immunoSEQ multiplex PCR; TCRdb keeps only in-frame clonotypes and omits some of them. The sample has about 160,000 clones, 70% seen once. Material for sequencing was PBMCs. These receptors all stem from a man between 18 and 35 years old in good health and CMV-seropositive. The CDR3 runs from the conserved cysteine through the conserved F or W. A D gene is named only where the DNA matches it firmly. Expanded clones are given a class, and other clones once, few, many or no size at all.

>TRBV5-1|-|-|TRBJ2-1
CASSLAGINNEQFF
TGCGCCAGCAGCTTGGCAGGGATCAACAATGAGCAGTTCTTC
>TRBV11-3|few|-|TRBJ2-3
CASSLFGSSTDTQYF
TGTGCCAGCAGCTTGTTCGGGTCAAGCACAGATACGCAGTATTTT
>TRBV2|-|-|TRBJ1-5
CASSEASTPAGPQHF
TGTGCCAGCAGTGAAGCTAGTACCCCCGCAGGGCCCCAGCATTTT
>TRBV7-2|-|TRBD2|TRBJ2-1
CASSYSGTGNEQFF
TGTGCCAGCAGCTATAGCGGGACGGGTAATGAGCAGTTCTTC
>TRBV5-4|-|-|TRBJ1-1
CASSPGNTEAFF
TGTGCCAGCAGCCCGGGGAACACTGAAGCTTTCTTT
>TRBV6-5|-|-|TRBJ1-1
CASSPGWGVNTEAFF
TGTGCCAGCAGTCCCGGGTGGGGGGTTAACACTGAAGCTTTCTTT
>TRBV6-1|-|-|TRBJ2-3
CASSEPQRGDTQYF
TGTGCCAGCAGTGAACCACAACGAGGAGATACGCAGTATTTT
>TRBV2|-|TRBD2|TRBJ2-1
CASRLLAGGKTSYNEQFF
TGTGCCAGCAGGTTACTAGCGGGAGGGAAGACCTCCTACAATGAGCAGTTCTTC
>TRBV7-3|-|TRBD2|TRBJ2-1
CASSARTSVANEQFF
TGTGCCAGCAGCGCCAGGACTAGCGTAGCCAATGAGCAGTTCTTC
>TRBV25-1|-|-|TRBJ2-1
CASSPPGFSYNEQFF
TGTGCCAGCAGTCCACCGGGATTCTCCTACAATGAGCAGTTCTTC
>TRBV7-9|-|TRBD1|TRBJ1-3
CASSLLGQGDSGNTIYF
TGTGCCAGCAGCCTCTTGGGACAGGGCGACTCTGGAAACACCATATATTTT
>TRBV27|-|TRBD1|TRBJ1-2
CASSALDRGYGYTF
TGTGCCAGCAGTGCCCTAGACAGGGGCTATGGCTACACCTTC
>TRBV5-1|-|TRBD1|TRBJ1-3
CASSGGQGVAGNTIYF
TGCGCCAGCAGCGGCGGACAGGGGGTGGCTGGAAACACCATATATTTT
>TRBV5-1|-|TRBD1|TRBJ1-4
CASSPSGDRGQKLFF
TGCGCCAGCAGTCCCAGTGGAGACAGGGGGCAAAAACTGTTTTTT
>TRBV18|-|-|TRBJ1-2
CASSPGSGQFYGYTF
TGTGCCAGCTCACCAGGGTCCGGACAGTTCTATGGCTACACCTTC
>TRBV11-2|few|-|TRBJ2-4
CASSPPSRGVGNIQYF
TGTGCCAGCAGCCCCCCGTCACGGGGTGTGGGAAACATTCAGTACTTC
>TRBV7-8|-|-|TRBJ1-1
CASSRRRDQPEAFF
TGTGCCAGCAGCCGACGGAGGGACCAGCCTGAAGCTTTCTTT
>TRBV4-1|-|TRBD1|TRBJ1-4
CASSQDGTGGPRLFF
TGCGCCAGCAGCCAAGATGGGACAGGGGGTCCAAGGCTGTTTTTT
>TRBV11-3|-|-|TRBJ1-3
CASSPTRNTIYF
TGTGCCAGCAGCCCGACTAGAAACACCATATATTTT
>TRBV15|-|-|TRBJ2-1
CATSRVQEGPNEQFF
TGTGCCACCAGCAGAGTACAGGAAGGACCTAATGAGCAGTTCTTC
>TRBV11-2|few|-|TRBJ1-1
CASEFGTEAFF
TGTGCCAGCGAGTTTGGCACTGAAGCTTTCTTT
>TRBV13|-|TRBD2|TRBJ2-1
CASSPQGTSGGYNEQFF
TGTGCCAGCAGCCCTCAGGGGACTAGCGGGGGTTACAATGAGCAGTTCTTC
>TRBV19|-|TRBD2|TRBJ2-3
CASKTSGDTDTQYF
TGTGCCAGTAAAACTAGCGGGGACACAGATACGCAGTATTTT
>TRBV6-1|-|-|TRBJ1-2
CATRQVPYGYTF
TGTGCCACCCGACAGGTGCCCTATGGCTACACCTTC
>TRBV27|-|TRBD1|TRBJ1-1
CASSHRQGGGTEAFF
TGTGCCAGCAGCCATCGACAGGGGGGTGGCACTGAAGCTTTCTTT
>TRBV4-1|few|-|TRBJ1-4
CASYGGWELFF
TGCGCCTCTTACGGGGGATGGGAACTGTTTTTT
>TRBV2|once|TRBD1|TRBJ1-5
CASSDRGLGQPQHF
TGTGCCAGCAGTGACAGGGGGCTTGGTCAGCCCCAGCATTTT
>TRBV30|-|-|TRBJ2-2
CAWSLGGVGGELFF
TGTGCCTGGAGTTTAGGGGGAGTGGGCGGGGAGCTGTTTTTT